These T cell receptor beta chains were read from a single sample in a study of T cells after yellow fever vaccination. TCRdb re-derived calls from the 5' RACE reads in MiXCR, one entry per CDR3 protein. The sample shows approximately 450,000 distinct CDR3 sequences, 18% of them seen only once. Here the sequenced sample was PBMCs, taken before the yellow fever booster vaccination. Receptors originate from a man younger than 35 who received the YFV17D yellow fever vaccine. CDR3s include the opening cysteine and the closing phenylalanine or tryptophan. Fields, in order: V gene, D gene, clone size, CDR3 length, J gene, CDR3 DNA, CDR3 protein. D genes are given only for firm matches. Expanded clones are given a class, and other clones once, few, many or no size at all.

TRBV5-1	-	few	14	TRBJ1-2	TGCGCCAGCAGCTTGGCCCCGGGGGCGGAAGGCTACACCTTC	CASSLAPGAEGYTF
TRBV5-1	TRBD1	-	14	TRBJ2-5	TGCGCCAGCAGCTTGGGACAGGGAAAAGAGACCCAGTACTTC	CASSLGQGKETQYF
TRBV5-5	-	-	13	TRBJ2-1	TGTGCCAGCAGCGGGGACTCAAGGAATGAGCAGTTCTTC	CASSGDSRNEQFF
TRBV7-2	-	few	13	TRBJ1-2	TGTGCCAGCAGCCCGCCCCGGGCCTATGGCTACACCTTC	CASSPPRAYGYTF
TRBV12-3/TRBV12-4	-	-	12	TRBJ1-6	TGTGCCAGCAGCCTCAGAAATTCACCCCTCCACTTT	CASSLRNSPLHF
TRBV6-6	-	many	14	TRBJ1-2	TGTGCCAGCAGTTACCCGGACGACCTGGGCGGCTACACCTTC	CASSYPDDLGGYTF
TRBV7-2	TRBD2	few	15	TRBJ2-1	TGTGCCAGCAGCGGAAGAGCGGGGGGTTACAATGAGCAGTTCTTC	CASSGRAGGYNEQFF
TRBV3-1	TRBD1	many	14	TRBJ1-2	TGTGCCAGCAGCCTTAATTTCGCAGGGGGCGGCTACACCTTC	CASSLNFAGGGYTF
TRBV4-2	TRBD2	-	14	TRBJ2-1	TGTGCCAGCAGCCAAGACCGCAGCGGGAGAGAGCAGTTCTTC	CASSQDRSGREQFF
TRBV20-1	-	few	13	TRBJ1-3	TGCAGTGCTTGGCACACGGGAGGAAACACCATATATTTT	CSAWHTGGNTIYF
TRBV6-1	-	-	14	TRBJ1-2	TGTGCCAGCAGTGCCCGCGGGGGGGGCTATGGCTACACCTTC	CASSARGGGYGYTF
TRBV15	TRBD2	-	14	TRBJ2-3	TGTGCCACCAGCGCGGGGGGGGGCACAGATACGCAGTATTTT	CATSAGGGTDTQYF
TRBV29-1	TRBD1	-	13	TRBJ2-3	TGCAGCGTACCGACAGGGGGGGAAGATACGCAGTATTTT	CSVPTGGEDTQYF
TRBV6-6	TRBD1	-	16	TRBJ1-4	TGTGCCAGCAGTTACGGGCAGGGGGCACTAATTGAAAAACTGTTTTTT	CASSYGQGALIEKLFF
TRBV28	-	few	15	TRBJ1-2	TGTGCCAGCAGTTTACAGGGGCGGTCCTTCGATGGCTACACCTTC	CASSLQGRSFDGYTF
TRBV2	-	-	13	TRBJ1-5	TGTGCCAGCAATGACTATAGCAATCAGCCCCAGCATTTT	CASNDYSNQPQHF
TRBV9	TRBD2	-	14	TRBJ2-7	TGTGCCAGCAGCCCAGCGGGGGTCGGTTACGAGCAGTACTTC	CASSPAGVGYEQYF
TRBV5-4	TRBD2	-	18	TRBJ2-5	TGTGCCAGCAGCTTGGCCGATCTAGCGGGGGCCCTAGGGGAGACCCAGTACTTC	CASSLADLAGALGETQYF
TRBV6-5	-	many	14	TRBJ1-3	TGTGCCAGCAGTTCGGGGGCAGCCGGAAACACCATATATTTT	CASSSGAAGNTIYF
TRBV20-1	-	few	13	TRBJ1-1	TGCAGTGCGGGACGGCACCAGAACACTGAAGCTTTCTTT	CSAGRHQNTEAFF
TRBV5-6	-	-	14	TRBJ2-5	TGTGCCAGCAGCGTCGGGTCTCTTGAGATTAGTCAGTACTTC	CASSVGSLEISQYF
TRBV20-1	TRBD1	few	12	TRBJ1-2	TGCAGTGCTTACAGGGGAGGCGATGGCTACACCTTC	CSAYRGGDGYTF
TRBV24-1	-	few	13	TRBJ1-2	TGTGCCACCAGTGATTTAACTAAGGATGGCTACACCTTC	CATSDLTKDGYTF
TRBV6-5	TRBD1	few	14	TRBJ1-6	TGTGCCAGCAGGTGGACAGGGGACCCGTCACCCCTCCACTTT	CASRWTGDPSPLHF
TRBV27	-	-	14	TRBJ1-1	TGTGCCAGCAGTCCCCATTCGGGGGACACTGAAGCTTTCTTT	CASSPHSGDTEAFF
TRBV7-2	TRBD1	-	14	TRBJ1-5	TGTGCCAGCAGGCCAGGGGGTGGGAATCAGCCCCAGCATTTT	CASRPGGGNQPQHF
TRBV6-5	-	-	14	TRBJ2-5	TGTGCCAGCCAACTCGGGCTGGGTCAAGAGACCCAGTACTTC	CASQLGLGQETQYF
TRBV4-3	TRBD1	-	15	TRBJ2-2	TGCGCCAGCAGCCAAGAGACAGGGTACACCGGGGAGCTGTTTTTT	CASSQETGYTGELFF
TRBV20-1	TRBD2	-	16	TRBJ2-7	TGCAGTGCTAGAGAACTTAGCGGGGACCCCTCCTACGAGCAGTACTTC	CSARELSGDPSYEQYF
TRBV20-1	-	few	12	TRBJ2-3	TGCAGTGCTAGCGCGGCGGCAGATACGCAGTATTTT	CSASAAADTQYF
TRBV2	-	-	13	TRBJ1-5	TGTGCCAGCACCTTCTCAGAGAATCAGCCCCAGCATTTT	CASTFSENQPQHF
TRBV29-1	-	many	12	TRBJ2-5	TGCAGCGCCGGGATCTCCGGAGAGACCCAGTACTTC	CSAGISGETQYF
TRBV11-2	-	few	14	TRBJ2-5	TGTGCCAGCAGCCCTTATAAGCTCCAAGAGACCCAGTACTTC	CASSPYKLQETQYF
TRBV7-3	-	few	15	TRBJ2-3	TGTGCCAGCAGCCGAGGGGGGGCGGAAGGGGATACGCAGTATTTT	CASSRGGAEGDTQYF
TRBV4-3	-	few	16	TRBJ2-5	TGCGCCAGCAGCCAATTCCCCGGACAGTTACAAGAGACCCAGTACTTC	CASSQFPGQLQETQYF
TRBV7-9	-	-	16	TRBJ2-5	TGTGCCAGCAGCTCCTTAAGGACACTGTACCAAGAGACCCAGTACTTC	CASSSLRTLYQETQYF
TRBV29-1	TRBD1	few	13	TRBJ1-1	TGCAGCGTTGTAAGGACAGGGGGCACTGAAGCTTTCTTT	CSVVRTGGTEAFF
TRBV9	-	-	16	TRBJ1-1	TGTGCCAGCAGCGTAGTGTTAAGTGCTATGAACACTGAAGCTTTCTTT	CASSVVLSAMNTEAFF
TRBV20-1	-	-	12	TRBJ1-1	TGCAGTGCCAAGAGACAGAACACTGAAGCTTTCTTT	CSAKRQNTEAFF
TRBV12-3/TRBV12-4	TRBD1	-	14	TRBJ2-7	TGTGCCAGCAGTTTGAGGGACAGATACTACGAGCAGTACTTC	CASSLRDRYYEQYF
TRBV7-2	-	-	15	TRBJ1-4	TGTGCCAGCAGCCAGGGTATGCGTTCTAATGAAAAACTGTTTTTT	CASSQGMRSNEKLFF
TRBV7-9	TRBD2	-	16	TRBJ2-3	TGTGCCAGCAGCTTAGGACTAGCGGGGCGCACAGATACGCAGTATTTT	CASSLGLAGRTDTQYF
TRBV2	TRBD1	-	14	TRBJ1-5	TGTGCCAGCAGTAACAGGGGTGAAAATCAGCCCCAGCATTTT	CASSNRGENQPQHF
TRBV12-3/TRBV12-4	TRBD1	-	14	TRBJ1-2	TGTGCCAGCACCATGACAGGGGTAAACTATGGCTACACCTTC	CASTMTGVNYGYTF
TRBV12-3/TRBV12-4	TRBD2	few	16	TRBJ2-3	TGTGCCAGCAGGTCTCTCGGGGGGATGAGCACAGATACGCAGTATTTT	CASRSLGGMSTDTQYF